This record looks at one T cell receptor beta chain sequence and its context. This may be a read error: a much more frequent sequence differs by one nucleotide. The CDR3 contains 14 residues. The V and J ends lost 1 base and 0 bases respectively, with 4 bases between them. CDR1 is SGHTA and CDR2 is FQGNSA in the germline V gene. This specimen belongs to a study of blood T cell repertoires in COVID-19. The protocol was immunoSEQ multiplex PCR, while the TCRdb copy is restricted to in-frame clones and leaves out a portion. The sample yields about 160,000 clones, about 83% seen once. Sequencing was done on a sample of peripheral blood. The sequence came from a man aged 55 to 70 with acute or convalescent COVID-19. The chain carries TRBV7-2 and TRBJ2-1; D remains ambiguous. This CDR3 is CASSLGASYNEQFF. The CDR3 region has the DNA TGTGCCAGCAGCTTAGGAGCCTCCTACAATGAGCAGTTCTTC.